This TCR beta chain is from a study of blood T cell repertoires in COVID-19. Study as a whole: Sites in the United States, Italy and Spain provided acute and convalescent COVID-19 samples.

Germline lookup yields CDR1 SGHRS and CDR2 YFSETQ. The junction had 10 bases not matched to a gene; V was cut back by 4 bases and J by 3 bases. The CDR3 spans 16 residues. Authors' processing steps: Reference gene primer amplification in the assay estimated nucleated cell counts. Produced via immunoSEQ multiplex PCR; TCRdb's table is partial and in-frame only. V, J and clone size reflect that table, while D and trimming were determined from the DNA. The top ten hold around 8% of the sample, which has around 290,000 clones, roughly 86% seen once. This clone was observed a single time. The chain employs TRBV5-1 and TRBJ2-3; 8 bases align to TRBD2. The clonotype originates from a woman in her forties or fifties who had recovered from COVID-19. The specimen sequenced was peripheral blood. The chain's CDR3 is CASSPVSGSRTDTQYF. The CDR3 DNA is TGCGCCAGCAGCCCGGTAAGCGGGAGTCGGACAGATACGCAGTATTTT.